Shown below are 27 T cell receptor beta chains from a single sample sequenced in a study of T-cell reconstitution after alpha-beta-depleted transplantation in children. During its preparation, the TCRbeta library received unique molecular identifiers. TCRdb reanalysed the PCR reads using MiXCR and keeps one entry per CDR3 protein. This sample carries roughly 350,000 distinct CDR3 sequences, 15% to 20% of them seen once, and the ten largest clones take roughly 41%. The material was PBMCs, mostly from graft donor cells, obtained 360 days after TCRalphabeta/CD19-depleted stem cell transplant. The receptors come from a male patient aged 2 to 9 who had a stem cell transplant for acute lymphoblastic leukemia, so the T cells may come from the graft donor.

In its sample, this clonotype was seen many times. The chain carries TRBV3-1 and TRBJ1-2; no clear D gene. Germline-derived CDR1 and CDR2 are LGHDT and YNNKEL (reference sequence). The CDR3 runs to 14 residues. V was trimmed by 1 base and J by 4 bases, leaving 10 bases between them. The CDR3 reads CASSQVVGGYGYTF. The CDR3 coding sequence is TGTGCCAGCAGCCAAGTCGTAGGTGGCTATGGCTACACCTTC.

This clonotype was seen many times. The CDR3 nucleotides read TGCGCCAGCAGCCAAGGTACCTGGGAGACCCAGTACTTC. Protein: CASSQGTWETQYF. This sequence joins TRBV4-1 and TRBJ2-5; D is unresolved. The V end was cut by 1 base, the J end by 5 bases, with 8 bases between. The V gene's germline CDR1 is MGHRA and CDR2 YSYEKL. The CDR3 extends over 13 amino acids.

The chain employs TRBV2 and TRBJ2-3; possibly TRBD1 for D (6 bases). Germline V gene data show CDR1 as SNHLY and CDR2 as FYNNEI. CDR3 length: 14 residues. V lost 3 bases and J 4 bases, leaving 11 bases between the germline ends. As DNA, the CDR3 is TGTGCCAGCAGTGACAGGGGACGGCCAGATACGCAGTATTTT. This sequence encodes CASSDRGRPDTQYF.

J is TRBJ1-5 and V is TRBV3-1; D is perhaps TRBD1 (6 bases). V was cut by 1 base and J by 0 bases, with 10 bases left in between. This CDR3 has 16 residues. Looked up from germline, CDR1 is LGHDT and CDR2 is YNNKEL (reference sequence). The CDR3 DNA follows: TGTGCCAGCAGCCAAGCAGGGGCTAATAGCAATCAGCCCCAGCATTTT. Translated, it gives CASSQAGANSNQPQHF.

At least ten counts were recorded for this clonotype. The chain has TRBV29-1 and TRBJ2-2, with D hard to call. Trimming removed 7 bases from V and 3 bases from J, with 6 bases in between. This CDR3 comprises 11 residues. Germline CDR1 and CDR2: SQVTM and ANQGSEA. The CDR3 DNA reads TGCAGCGCCCGAGACACCGGGGAGCTGTTTTTT. Translated: CSARDTGELFF.

In this sample, this clonotype turned up a few times. This rearrangement joins TRBV12-3 or TRBV12-4 to TRBJ2-1; TRBD2 aligns across 9 bases. The CDR3 spans 14 residues. J lost 3 bases, V lost 6 bases, and 3 bases had no gene match. CDR3 loop: CASRTSGDYNEQFF. CDR3 DNA sequence: TGTGCCAGCAGGACTAGCGGTGACTACAATGAGCAGTTCTTC.

This clonotype was observed many times. V gene TRBV9 combines with J gene TRBJ2-2; TRBD2 matches at 10 bases. Germline CDR1 reads SGDLS; CDR2 reads YYNGEE. The J segment lost 6 bases and the V segment lost 4 bases, leaving 9 bases of the junction unmatched. This CDR3 has 16 amino acids. The CDR3 region is CASSRSGTSVAGELFF. In DNA form, the CDR3 reads TGTGCCAGCAGCAGGTCCGGGACTAGCGTGGCCGGGGAGCTGTTTTTT.

This clonotype turned up a few times. The gene calls are TRBV27 and TRBJ2-5; the D gene is possibly TRBD2 (6 bases). Trimming left V 4 bases short and J 1 base short, with 19 bases between. The CDR3 covers 17 residues. Per the germline V gene, CDR1 is MNHEY and CDR2 is SMNVEV (reference sequence). The CDR3 reads CASSSRWGESLQETQYF. CDR3 nucleotides: TGTGCCAGCAGTTCCCGTTGGGGGGAGAGTCTCCAAGAGACCCAGTACTTC.

The V and J genes are TRBV7-9 and TRBJ1-2, with unresolved D. V was shortened by 0 bases and J by 2 bases, with 13 bases between the two germline ends. Germline V CDR1 and CDR2: SEHNR, FQNEAQ (reference sequence). The CDR3 runs to 16 residues. CDR3 protein: CASSLASGTSNYGYTF. The CDR3 coding sequence is TGTGCCAGCAGCTTAGCGTCGGGCACCTCCAACTATGGCTACACCTTC.

This clonotype has a handful of counts. CDR3 loop: CSAQDMPSFSGGEQYF. DNA of the CDR3: TGCAGTGCCCAGGACATGCCGTCGTTCTCGGGGGGGGAGCAGTACTTC. The chain recombines TRBV20-1 with TRBJ2-7, with TRBD2 identical over 8 bases. The germline gives CDR1 DFQATT, CDR2 SNEGSKA (reference sequence). The trim removed 6 bases at V and 7 bases at J, leaving 20 bases unmatched. The length of the CDR3 is 16 residues.

This clonotype was found a few times. The chain employs TRBV27 and TRBJ2-5; TRBD2 matches 9 bases. The CDR3 sequence is 15 residues long. Trimming removed 8 bases from V and 5 bases from J; junction bases left unmatched: 12. Germline V lookup: CDR1 MNHEY, CDR2 SMNVEV (reference sequence). In nucleotides, the CDR3 is TGTGCCAGCCGGATATTAGCGGGAGTCGGGGAGACCCAGTACTTC. Protein product: CASRILAGVGETQYF.

The chain combines TRBV5-1 with TRBJ2-2, with D possibly being TRBD2 (5 bases). Germline-derived CDR1 and CDR2 are SGHRS and YFSETQ. Trimming removed 5 bases at V and 5 bases at J, with 19 bases between. This CDR3 has 16 residues. For the CDR3, the DNA is TGCGCCAGCAGTCCGCAGGTCCCGTCGGGAACCGGGGAGCTGTTTTTT. This gives the protein CASSPQVPSGTGELFF.

The rearrangement links TRBV29-1 to TRBJ2-3; no reliable D call. Germline V CDR1 and CDR2: SQVTM, ANQGSEA. There are 8 residues in the CDR3. V lost 7 bases, J lost 6 bases, and 2 bases lay in between. CDR3 residues: CSADTQYF. CDR3 bases: TGCAGCGCTGATACGCAGTATTTT.

Only a few counts were recorded for this clonotype. J is TRBJ1-2 and V is TRBV4-3, with D possibly TRBD1 on 5 matching bases. The CDR3 is 15 residues long. CDR1 is LGHNA and CDR2 is YSLEER in the germline V gene. The V end lost 0 bases, the J end lost 4 bases, and 12 bases lay between the germline ends. The CDR3 coding sequence is TGCGCCAGCAGCCAAGAGCAGGGACGGCGCTATGGCTACACCTTC. Its translation is CASSQEQGRRYGYTF.

Regarding this clonotype: This may stem from a read error, because a much larger clone lies one nucleotide away. The chain combines TRBV7-6 with TRBJ2-1; TRBD1 matches 9 bases. Germline V gene sequence: CDR1 SGHVS, CDR2 FNYEAQ. The CDR3 has 17 amino acids. The CDR3 DNA is TGTACCAGCAGCGTACTTCCGGGACAGGGTTTAGCCAATGAGCAGTTCTTC. Protein product: CTSSVLPGQGLANEQFF.

The genes are TRBV7-9 and TRBJ1-1; possible D gene TRBD1, 5 bases. Germline loops: CDR1 SEHNR, CDR2 FQNEAQ (reference sequence). The length of the CDR3 is 11 residues. The V end lost 5 bases, the J end lost 8 bases, and 9 bases lay between the germline ends. The CDR3 coding sequence is TGTGCCAGCAGCCCCCCAGGGGAAGCTTTCTTT. Translation: CASSPPGEAFF.

The V call is TRBV6-5, the J call TRBJ1-2; D not certain. Trimming took 7 bases from V and 2 from J, leaving 8 bases between them. Germline V gene sequence: CDR1 MNHEY, CDR2 SVGAGI. The CDR3 consists of 12 residues. For the CDR3, the DNA is TGTGCCAGCAAACGGATAAACTATGGCTACACCTTC. Its translation is CASKRINYGYTF.

The gene calls are TRBV12-3 or TRBV12-4 and TRBJ1-6; D remains unclear. Trimming took off 3 bases at V and 7 bases at J, with 10 bases between the two ends. There are 14 residues in the CDR3. The CDR3 DNA follows: TGTGCCAGCAGTTTGCAGGCCACGAATTCACCCCTCCACTTT. Translated: CASSLQATNSPLHF.

The J gene is TRBJ1-1, the V gene TRBV6-2 or TRBV6-3; no clear D. The CDR3 extends over 14 amino acids. Trimming stripped 6 bases from V and 1 base from J, with 12 bases between. The germline V gene encodes CDR1 MNHEY and CDR2 SVGEGT. CDR3 residues: CASRSGPPNTEAFF. The CDR3 region has the DNA TGTGCCAGCAGATCCGGGCCCCCGAACACTGAAGCTTTCTTT.

This clonotype was seen a few times. In DNA form, the CDR3 reads TGTGCCAGCAGTTTTAGTCTCTCTGGGGCCAACGTCCTGACTTTC. This encodes CASSFSLSGANVLTF. The chain has TRBV28 and TRBJ2-6; D ambiguous. Germline values: CDR1 MDHEN, CDR2 SYDVKM. This CDR3 is 15 amino acids long. Trimming shortened V by 3 bases and J by 0 bases, and 6 bases separated the two germline ends.

This clonotype was seen only a few times. This chain connects TRBV7-2 to TRBJ2-7; no firm D call. The V end was cut by 2 bases, the J end by 7 bases, with 6 bases between. The CDR3 has 11 residues. Per the germline V gene, CDR1 is SGHTA and CDR2 is FQGNSA. CDR3 bases: TGTGCCAGCAGCTTACAGGTTGAGCAGTACTTC. It encodes CASSLQVEQYF.

The chain combines TRBV15 with TRBJ2-3; D possibly corresponds to TRBD1 (5 bases). V was clipped by 4 bases and J by 3 bases, with 11 bases between them. Germline V gene data show CDR1 as LNHNV and CDR2 as YYDKDF (reference sequence). The CDR3 loop spans 14 amino acids. The CDR3 DNA reads TGTGCCACCAGCATAGGGGCCGGAACAGATACGCAGTATTTT. Its protein is CATSIGAGTDTQYF.

The rearrangement links TRBV7-9 to TRBJ2-7, with TRBD2 matching over 11 bases. Trimming took 5 bases from V and 2 from J; bases not matched to a gene: 5. Germline CDR1 SEHNR, CDR2 FQNEAQ (reference sequence). The CDR3 consists of 15 residues. CDR3 DNA sequence: TGTGCCAGCAGCCCGCAGACTAGCGGGACCTACGAGCAGTACTTC. It translates to CASSPQTSGTYEQYF.

This clonotype was seen at least ten times. This sequence joins TRBV29-1 and TRBJ2-7; D not certain. The ends were cut back, 2 bases at V and 5 bases at J, with 10 bases in the middle. Germline assignment: CDR1 SQVTM and CDR2 ANQGSEA. The CDR3 totals 12 residues. CDR3 DNA: TGCAGCGTTGAAAACTCGGCCCACGAGCAGTACTTC. Amino acids: CSVENSAHEQYF.

The V call is TRBV28, the J call TRBJ1-2; D gene ambiguous. The CDR3 has 12 amino acids. Trimming pared 2 bases from V and 4 bases from J, leaving 5 bases between. The V gene's germline CDR1 is MDHEN and CDR2 SYDVKM. The CDR3 coding sequence is TGTGCCAGCAGTTTAAACCGCTATGGCTACACCTTC. Encoded protein: CASSLNRYGYTF.

This clonotype was counted only a few times. The chain uses TRBV28 and TRBJ2-2; D is tentatively TRBD1 or TRBD2 (5 bases each). Germline V gene data show CDR1 as MDHEN and CDR2 as SYDVKM. The V and J ends lost 6 bases and 3 bases respectively, with 11 bases between them. The CDR3 loop spans 14 amino acids. The CDR3 loop reads CASRFEGYTGELFF. The DNA of the CDR3 is TGTGCCAGCAGGTTTGAGGGGTACACCGGGGAGCTGTTTTTT. The full variable domain, completed using reference TRBV28 and TRBJ2-2, is DVKVTQSSRYLVKRTGEKVFLECVQDMDHENMFWYRQDPGLGLRLIYFSYDVKMKEKGDIPEGYSVSREKKERFSLILESASTNQTSMYLCASRFEGYTGELFFGEGSRLTVL.

The sample holds a few counts of this clonotype. The V call is TRBV12-3 or TRBV12-4, the J call TRBJ1-5; D may be TRBD1 (6 bases). V lost 2 bases and J 4 bases, leaving 15 bases between the germline ends. The CDR3 totals 16 residues. CDR3: CASSLTPGTQNQPQHF. The CDR3 DNA reads as TGTGCCAGCAGTTTAACTCCGGGGACACAGAATCAGCCCCAGCATTTT.